A single TCR beta chain is shown here with its context. V lost 6 bases and J lost 7, with 13 bases in between. Germline V lookup: CDR1 MNHNY, CDR2 SVGAGI (reference sequence). This CDR3 region has 14 residues. The data are from a study of immune cell composition in non-small cell lung cancer. TCRdb's table, derived via immunoSEQ multiplex PCR, lists solely in-frame clones and lacks some. Of a few thousand clones detected, 80% to 90% appear once; the ten largest clones hold 9.9%. The TCR sequence derives from a human donor with non-small cell lung cancer. The chain uses TRBV6-6 and TRBJ1-6; maybe TRBD1 (6 bases). What was sequenced was lung tumor tissue. CDR3 in amino acids: CASSTTGSNSPLHF. CDR3 nucleotide sequence: TGTGCCAGCAGCACGACAGGTTCAAATTCACCCCTCCACTTT.